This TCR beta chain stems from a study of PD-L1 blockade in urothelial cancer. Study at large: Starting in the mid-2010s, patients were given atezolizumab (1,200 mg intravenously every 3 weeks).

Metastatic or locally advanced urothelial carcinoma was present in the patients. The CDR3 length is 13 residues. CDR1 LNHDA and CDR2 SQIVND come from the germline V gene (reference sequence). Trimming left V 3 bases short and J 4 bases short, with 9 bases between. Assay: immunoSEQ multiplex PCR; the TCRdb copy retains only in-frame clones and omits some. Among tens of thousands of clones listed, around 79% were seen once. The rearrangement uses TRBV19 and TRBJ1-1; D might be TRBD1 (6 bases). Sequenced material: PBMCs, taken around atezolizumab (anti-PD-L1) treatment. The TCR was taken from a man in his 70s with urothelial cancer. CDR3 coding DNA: TGTGCCAGTAGTATCGGCAGGGGCACTGAAGCTTTCTTT. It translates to CASSIGRGTEAFF. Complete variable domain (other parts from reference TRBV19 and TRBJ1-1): DGGITQSPKYLFRKEGQNVTLSCEQNLNHDAMYWYRQDPGQGLRLIYYSQIVNDFQKGDIAEGYSVSREKKESFPLTVTSAQKNPTAFYLCASSIGRGTEAFFGQGTRLTVV.